These T cell receptor beta chains were read from a single sample in a study of blood T cell repertoires in COVID-19. Profiled with immunoSEQ multiplex PCR; TCRdb holds only in-frame clones, not every one. The sample lists roughly 190,000 clones, around 76% occurring once. Specimen: peripheral blood. Every receptor here comes from a woman in her forties or fifties with active or convalescent COVID-19. The CDR3 runs from the conserved cysteine through the conserved F or W. D genes are given only for firm matches. Expanded clones are given a class, and other clones once, few, many or no size at all.

NA	TRBV3-1/TRBV3-2	NA	TRBJ1-2	CASSQGQVNYGYTF	TGTGCCAGCAGCCAAGGACAGGTTAACTATGGCTACACCTTC
NA	TRBV7-3	NA	TRBJ2-5	CASSPEGLAGGETQYF	TGTGCCAGCAGCCCAGAGGGGCTAGCTGGAGGGGAGACCCAGTACTTC
NA	TRBV4-3	TRBD1	TRBJ1-1	CASSQDVGTGRNTEAFF	TGCGCCAGCAGCCAAGATGTGGGGACAGGGAGGAACACTGAAGCTTTCTTT
NA	TRBV5-8	TRBD1	TRBJ1-4	CASSLDRGVGEKLFF	TGTGCCAGCAGCTTGGACAGGGGGGTTGGCGAAAAACTGTTTTTT
NA	TRBV5-4	TRBD2	TRBJ2-5	CASSLGGEETQYF	TGTGCCAGCAGCCTGGGGGGGGAAGAGACCCAGTACTTC
NA	TRBV19	TRBD1	TRBJ2-2	CASRGTANTGELFF	TGTGCCAGTAGGGGGACAGCGAACACCGGGGAGCTGTTTTTT
NA	TRBV29-1	NA	TRBJ2-7	CSVEVQGGEQYF	TGCAGCGTTGAAGTCCAGGGTGGCGAGCAGTACTTC
few	TRBV29-1	NA	TRBJ1-1	CSVQRDFNTEAFF	TGCAGCGTTCAACGGGACTTTAACACTGAAGCTTTCTTT
NA	TRBV6-2/TRBV6-3	TRBD2	TRBJ2-4	CASSYSVNSGDKNIQYF	TGTGCCAGCAGTTACAGCGTGAATAGCGGGGACAAAAACATTCAGTACTTC
NA	TRBV28	TRBD1	TRBJ1-5	CASSPYRGLNQPQHF	TGTGCCAGCAGTCCCTACAGGGGGCTCAATCAGCCCCAGCATTTT
NA	TRBV3-1/TRBV3-2	TRBD1	TRBJ2-6	CASSQETGAGANVLTF	TGTGCCAGCAGCCAAGAAACAGGGGCTGGGGCCAACGTCCTGACTTTC
NA	TRBV7-2	NA	TRBJ1-4	CASSPRSRGFEKLFF	TGTGCCAGCAGCCCACGGAGTCGGGGGTTTGAAAAACTGTTTTTT
NA	TRBV9	NA	TRBJ1-2	CASSSSSVQGTYGYTF	TGTGCCAGCAGCTCCTCTTCAGTCCAGGGGACCTATGGCTACACCTTC
NA	TRBV5-1	NA	TRBJ2-7	CASGPSSYEQYF	TGCGCCAGCGGCCCTAGCTCCTACGAGCAGTACTTC
NA	TRBV27	TRBD1	TRBJ1-2	CASSPGQGSGYTF	TGTGCCAGCAGCCCGGGACAGGGCAGTGGCTACACCTTC
NA	TRBV11-3	NA	TRBJ2-7	CASSLEGGSYEQYF	TGTGCCAGCAGCTTAGAAGGGGGTTCCTACGAGCAGTACTTC
NA	TRBV5-1	TRBD1	TRBJ2-5	CASSPGQGLETQYF	TGCGCCAGCAGCCCGGGACAGGGGTTGGAGACCCAGTACTTC
once	TRBV6-1	NA	TRBJ1-1	CASSESVFMNTEAFF	TGTGCCAGCAGTGAATCAGTGTTCATGAACACTGAAGCTTTCTTT
NA	TRBV7-2	TRBD1	TRBJ2-5	CASSIDRGETQYF	TGTGCCAGCAGCATAGACAGGGGAGAGACCCAGTACTTC
NA	TRBV6-1	NA	TRBJ2-1	CASSVLAPYNEQFF	TGTGCCAGCAGTGTACTAGCACCCTACAATGAGCAGTTCTTC
NA	TRBV29-1	NA	TRBJ2-5	CSVEDLDSQETQYF	TGCAGCGTTGAAGACCTGGACAGTCAAGAGACCCAGTACTTC
few	TRBV2	TRBD2	TRBJ2-3	CASSVTSGGSDTQYF	TGTGCCAGCAGTGTGACTAGCGGGGGGTCAGATACGCAGTATTTT
NA	TRBV6-2/TRBV6-3	NA	TRBJ2-1	CASSYLRDTGNEQFF	TGTGCCAGCAGTTACCTCAGGGACACTGGGAATGAGCAGTTCTTC
NA	TRBV5-1	NA	TRBJ2-2	CASSPPGGLATGELFF	TGCGCCAGCAGTCCTCCTGGGGGACTCGCCACCGGGGAGCTGTTTTTT
NA	TRBV19	NA	TRBJ1-1	CASNSHGLPRDTEAFF	TGTGCCAGTAATTCCCACGGGCTCCCGAGGGACACTGAAGCTTTCTTT
once	TRBV7-9	TRBD1	TRBJ1-6	CASSLAPGGSDSPLHF	TGTGCCAGCAGCTTAGCTCCAGGGGGCAGCGATTCACCCCTCCACTTT
once	TRBV28	NA	TRBJ2-4	CASSLWAGELAKNIQYF	TGTGCCAGCAGTTTATGGGCCGGGGAGTTAGCCAAAAACATTCAGTACTTC
few	TRBV9	NA	TRBJ1-6	CASSVGAGLDSPLHF	TGTGCCAGCAGCGTAGGAGCAGGCCTCGATTCACCCCTCCACTTT
NA	TRBV6-2/TRBV6-3	NA	TRBJ2-2	CASSYSRAGVGELFF	TGTGCCAGCAGTTACTCTCGAGCAGGGGTCGGGGAGCTGTTTTTT
few	TRBV6-5	TRBD1	TRBJ2-1	CASSLRDRLDEQFF	TGTGCCAGCAGTCTACGGGACAGGTTAGATGAGCAGTTCTTC
NA	TRBV9	NA	TRBJ2-5	CASSPLERQETQYF	TGTGCCAGCAGCCCCCTAGAGCGGCAAGAGACCCAGTACTTC
NA	TRBV24-1	NA	TRBJ1-5	CATSALRGSQPQHF	TGTGCCACCAGTGCCCTTAGGGGTAGTCAGCCCCAGCATTTT
NA	TRBV6-7	NA	TRBJ2-6	CVPRAPGANVLTF	TGTGTCCCGCGGGCACCTGGGGCCAACGTCCTGACTTTC
NA	TRBV7-2	TRBD2	TRBJ2-1	CASSLAGGLAGDEQFF	TGTGCCAGCAGCTTAGCGGGGGGACTAGCGGGCGATGAGCAGTTCTTC
NA	TRBV7-2	NA	TRBJ1-6	CASSLVSGSSSYNSPLHF	TGTGCCAGCAGCTTAGTTTCAGGGTCAAGCTCCTATAATTCACCCCTCCACTTT
NA	TRBV30	NA	TRBJ1-6	CAWSRGSYNSPLHF	TGTGCCTGGAGTCGGGGCTCCTATAATTCACCCCTCCACTTT
once	TRBV29-1	TRBD1	TRBJ1-1	CSVVRDRGTEAFF	TGCAGCGTTGTCCGGGACAGGGGAACTGAAGCTTTCTTT
NA	TRBV15	NA	TRBJ1-2	CATVTVPPYTF	TGTGCCACCGTTACAGTCCCTCCCTACACCTTC
NA	TRBV7-9	TRBD1	TRBJ2-7	CASSPVGQEAYEQYF	TGTGCCAGCAGCCCGGTGGGACAGGAGGCGTACGAGCAGTACTTC
NA	TRBV11-2	NA	TRBJ2-7	CASSHQWRDRTGEQYF	TGTGCCAGCAGCCACCAATGGCGGGATAGAACGGGCGAGCAGTACTTC
once	TRBV28	NA	TRBJ1-1	CASKLQLRGTEAFF	TGTGCCAGCAAACTCCAATTGAGAGGGACTGAAGCTTTCTTT
NA	TRBV30	NA	TRBJ2-5	CAWSGTVQETQYF	TGTGCCTGGAGCGGGACTGTCCAAGAGACCCAGTACTTC
NA	TRBV6-2/TRBV6-3	TRBD1	TRBJ1-1	CASSLHRGLGTEAFF	TGTGCCAGCAGTCTCCACAGGGGGCTGGGCACTGAAGCTTTCTTT
NA	TRBV29-1	NA	TRBJ1-6	CSVRDGEKSPLHF	TGCAGCGTTCGCGACGGGGAAAAGTCACCCCTCCACTTT
NA	TRBV9	NA	TRBJ1-5	CASSGGGDSNQPQHF	TGTGCCAGCAGCGGGGGCGGGGATAGCAATCAGCCCCAGCATTTT
NA	TRBV3-1/TRBV3-2	NA	TRBJ2-1	CASSQGLLGNEQFF	TGTGCCAGCAGCCAAGGACTTCTCGGCAATGAGCAGTTCTTC